The source of this TCR gamma chain is a study of Vδ1+ human thymocytes (dated by TCRdb to 2017 to 2018). Regarding the complete study: mRNA-level TRG and TRD CDR3 repertoires of highly purified Vdelta1+ thymocytes from young children were characterised as a data resource. Validation of the multiplex-based CDR3 amplicon strategy against 5'RACE-based CDR3 amplicon generation methods had been performed previously. Paper-wide results and their limitations: Unlike the oligoclonal repertoires in peripheral blood, the thymic TRG and TRD repertoires appeared highly polyclonal, with Gaussian CDR3 length distributions. Even though sort purity was high, approximately 21% of thymic TRD sequences were Vdelta2 (and few were Vdelta3), which was not the case for the peripheral blood Vdelta1+ controls. Because unexpected Vdelta2 sequences could lead to misinterpretation of bulk repertoire data, the authors recommended using highly purified populations and single-cell validation. Many TRG clonotypes were shared between donors (up to about 7x10^3), whereas TRD repertoires were essentially private (max roughly 100 shared). Donors did not cluster by age or sex, so the analyses were not stratified by age or sex.

This clone was picked up a small number of times. The clone's antigen remains unknown. The record has no base qualities; no much larger clone is one base away. Thymic samples were depleted of alphabeta T cells, then CD3+ TCRVdelta1+ TCRVdelta2- thymocytes were FACS-sorted. The purity of the sorted Vdelta1+ thymocytes was between roughly 98% and 99.6%. The thymic specimens were obtained from 8 paediatric patients who were undergoing corrective cardiac surgery and ranged in age from roughly 5 days to 17 months. After the thymic tissue was dispersed, mononuclear cells were isolated using a Histopaque-1077 density gradient. Staining used anti-TCRVdelta1 clone TS8.2, anti-TCRVdelta2 clone B6, anti-CD3 clone HIT3a and anti-TCRalphabeta clone IP26 antibodies. The CDR1 and CDR2 encoded by the germline V gene are EGSTGY and YDSYTSSV. The CDR3, from cysteine to phenylalanine, totals 20 residues. Only the CDR3 region is kept as DNA, spanning 60 bases read in frame from base 1. The germline V and J ends show losses of 1 base and 3 bases respectively, and no gene match explains 20 bases of the junction.

RNA extraction was carried out with the RNeasy mini kit, and reverse transcription was then done using Superscript III. To generate the CDR3 amplicons, a multiplex PCR was run using pooled V-gene forward primers together with a constant-region reverse primer that carried Illumina adaptor overhangs. After gel purification, the amplicons were indexed with Nextera index primers over approximately 8 extra PCR cycles and then purified using AMPure XP beads. Sequencing of the libraries was done on an Illumina MiSeq using paired-end 250 bp reads, dual indexing and an approximately 19% PhiX spike-in. From the authors' description of their analysis: Read quality was checked with FastQC, and TRG read pairs were merged using ea-utils fastq-join. Sequences were annotated with IMGT/HighV-QUEST, keeping only productive sequences with unambiguous V-gene assignment; clonotypes were defined by identical CDR3 sequence. For downstream analysis, the tools were VDJtools 1.1.1, tcR 2.2.3, Treemap and vegan Shannon diversity in R 3.4.4. TCRdb reprocessed the public reads with the caller CATT; rows with the same DNA were merged afterwards. The V and J calls come from TCRdb's annotation, not from the publication. The sample table contains about 23,000 gamma-chain clones; only one count was recorded for roughly an eighth of them. Of the sample, 1.9% is held by the ten largest clones.

The sequenced material came from Vdelta1+ gamma-delta thymocytes from the thymus. The cell subset or site tag for this specimen amounts to: FACS-sorted CD3+ TCRalphabeta- TCRVdelta1+ TCRVdelta2- thymocytes. The chain is made from TRGV4 and TRGJP1. The receptor was derived from a child under two years old who had congenital heart surgery. The DNA sequence is as follows: TGTGCCACCTGGGATGGAGGGACACAAATCCTAAGGGCCACTGGTTGGTTCAAGATATTT. Translation gives CATWDGGTQILRATGWFKIF.